This T cell receptor beta chain was sequenced in a study of cytomegalovirus exposure and HLA in healthy donors (dated by TCRdb to 2015 to 2018). General notes on the study: An earlier analysis of about 530 of the donors reported around 280 Gb of sequence data and approximately 120 million unique TCR beta sequences obtained from 150 million to 200 million T cells. Rather than drawing on any new phenotypic data, the later analysis identified candidate immune exposures from TCR beta sequences and the way those sequences occurred across donors. Typing coverage varied by locus: roughly 629-630 donors for A, B, C, DRB1 and DQB1; roughly 510 for DQA1; over 600 for DPA1; 450 to 480 for DPB1. In an earlier analysis of 587 of the donors, high-throughput TCR beta sequencing was used to judge whether each TCR beta V gene segment behaved as functional or pseudogenic. Donor age, sex, ethnicity and CMV serostatus were collected together with the repertoire data. Among the 398 genotyped donors, around 81% belonged to the genetic ancestry cluster associated with self-reported Caucasian donors. The study aimed to test whether signatures of past pathogen exposure could be identified by cataloging public T cell receptors. Besides the first cohort of approximately 670 subjects, a separate validation cohort made up of 120 different subjects was used. High-throughput TCR immunosequencing, statistical association of individual TCRs with disease status, and machine learning were combined to predict cytomegalovirus infection status. The T cell repertoires of several hundred subjects were profiled by immunosequencing and related to cytomegalovirus serostatus. Across approximately 400 genotyped donors of the cohort, an average of approximately 240,000 unique TCR beta nucleotide sequences per donor were sequenced, and roughly 17% of those sequences were non-productive. Genome-wide SNP genotypes for about 60% of the roughly 700 donors were used in a later genetic analysis, which treated that subset as a discovery cohort. HLA typing included class I and class II loci at four-digit resolution. An early release covering 550 to 700 HLA-typed donors comprised around 300 gigabases of sequencing data and 65 million to 100 million unique TCR sequences. Roughly five DR-DQ haplotypes were treated as single units for association and clustering because of strong linkage in the cohort. In a later analysis, previously published TCR beta repertoires from 600 to 850 donors were re-analyzed and high-resolution HLA genotyping was added so that TCR occurrence patterns could be studied. Every discovery cohort repertoire had been produced on one sequencing platform. General conclusions and limits of the study: A later analysis reported that several top co-occurrence clusters appeared linked to parvovirus B19, influenza, CMV and Epstein-Barr virus. The 87-base-pair reads could not distinguish some IMGT-functional V segments, including TRBV6-2 and TRBV6-3, so those segments were excluded. When HLA alleles, especially DR and DQ, strongly co-occurred, TCR associations were difficult to assign to individual alleles. A group of highly shared sequence variants was considered likely to be a technical artifact of the sequencing pipeline. An association between a missense DCLRE1C variant and V-gene and J-gene trimming of TCR beta chains was found in a later genetic analysis and replicated in an independent cohort. A further reported finding was that TCR beta sequences accurately predicted the HLA-A and HLA-B alleles for most subjects in the first cohort. In vitro tests confirmed that three of the cytomegalovirus-associated TCR beta chains recognize cytomegalovirus antigens. In a later analysis, HLA-associated TCR beta chains were found to be more clonally expanded and to have lower generation probabilities than equally common non-associated chains. Across donors, most TCR sequences were observed very rarely, whereas some public TCRs were present in many individuals. Because some donors lacked HLA typing at each locus, the association tests relied only on the typed subset. In a later analysis, TCR association rates were found to vary across HLA loci, with the most associated TCRs seen for DRB1 alleles and the fewest for HLA-C alleles. A later analysis associated approximately 17,000 TCR beta sequences with specific HLA alleles at a false discovery rate of 0.05. This cohort had only TCR beta chains sequenced, and the lack of alpha or paired-chain data limited which features could be detected. Most CMV-associated TCR beta chains appeared to be HLA-restricted in a later analysis, and the HLA associations seemed to be driven largely by CMV exposure. In an earlier analysis of some 500 of the donors, most TCR beta V segments appeared in productive rearrangements about 87% or about 30% of the time, broadly matching IMGT annotations. The authors suggested that the approach could potentially be generalized to other disease states and immunological phenotypes. According to a later genetic analysis, donors in an Asian-associated ancestry cluster had fewer N-insertions in productive TCRs than the approximately 630-donor mean. Roughly uniform sequencing depth across donors was assumed in presence/absence analyses, although this assumption may not hold. In the study, approximately 150 TCR beta chains were listed as associated with cytomegalovirus. Because counts were too low, more than 15 rarely observed V segments, including chromosome 9 orphons, were left out of the earlier analysis of 587 of the donors. Linkage disequilibrium might explain the correlated functional status among segregating V segments, but an unknown experimental factor could not be excluded. The classifier was reported to diagnose cytomegalovirus status with high specificity and sensitivity in both the original cohort and the validation cohort. The only immune exposure information available for the cohort was CMV serostatus.

This clone was picked up one time. The specificity of this receptor is unknown. No much larger clone is present one base from it, and per-base qualities are unavailable. In total, just over 650 healthy bone marrow donors made up the cohort. At the time of sampling, every cohort member was nominally healthy, though immune exposures that went unrecorded were likely present. The donor was CMV seronegative and belonged to the group of 352 seronegative cohort members. Every donor gave a peripheral blood sample, and the peripheral blood mononuclear cells from that sample were used for TCR beta sequencing. The Qiagen DNeasy Blood Extraction Kit was used to extract genomic DNA from the blood cell samples. Preparation of the library involved the immunoSEQ multiplex PCR assay. For the multiplex PCR, a mixture combining 60 forward primers for TCR Vbeta segments and 13 reverse primers for TCR Jbeta segments was used. A multiplex PCR assay on genomic DNA amplified the CDR3 region of rearranged TCR beta genes. Amplified TCR beta libraries were sequenced as 87-base-pair reads on the Illumina HiSeq System. The original pipeline was this. In a later analysis, approximately 74 million unique TCR beta chains were counted across the approximately 620 repertoires, and about 9.9 million of these chains were shared by at least two donors. To remove PCR and sequencing errors, raw reads were error-corrected and collapsed into unique sequences using a nearest-neighbor algorithm that merged closely related sequences. To assign V, D and J gene segments, CDR3 sequences were aligned to IMGT reference sequences. For a sequence to be retained, a match of at least six nucleotides was required to both a V gene segment and a J gene segment. A rearrangement counted as productive if the CDR3 had no stop codons and remained in frame with V and J, and every other rearrangement counted as non-productive. CDR3 was defined by IMGT convention, running from the second conserved V-encoded cysteine to the conserved J-encoded phenylalanine. In an earlier analysis of around 570 of the donors, sequences lacking an unambiguous match to a single V gene segment were excluded. An earlier analysis of several hundred of the donors classified V segments as functional when productive rearrangements were above 56.7% and as segregating when the standard deviation between donors was above 5%. A statistical classification framework was developed to diagnose cytomegalovirus status using the catalog of TCR beta chain sequences. V and J gene assignment, in a later analysis, came from comparing TCR nucleotide sequences with IMGT/GENE-DB human TR gene sequences. Using the TCRdist pipeline, a later analysis assigned CDR3 sequences along with most-parsimonious VDJ recombination scenarios. A later analysis defined each TCR beta chain by its CDR3 amino acid sequence plus V-gene family, and excluded reads lacking a unique V-gene family. As a way to deal with suspected cross-contamination and a sequencing artifact, a later analysis dropped 592 nucleotide sequences that were highly shared and had low generation probability. A later analysis calculated a clonal expansion index for each public chain from normalized within-repertoire ranks of inferred template counts. In a later analysis, generation probabilities were computed with a VDJ recombination model fitted to out-of-frame rearrangements, and the resulting probabilities were checked against IGoR. In a later analysis, TCR-TCR, TCR-HLA and TCR-CMV co-occurrence was scored with hypergeometric tests, and a repertoire-size bias correction was applied to TCR pairs. A later analysis estimated false discovery rates by permuting HLA or CMV assignments 20 times. A later analysis grouped co-occurring TCRs with DBSCAN, adding TCRdist sequence similarity when clustering within HLA-allele-positive subsets. Co-occurrence clustering excluded repertoires with fewer than 30,000 or more than 120,000 public chains, plus five with anomalous nucleotide sharing. TCRdb took this table from immuneACCESS and kept in-frame rearrangements with V and J called. Such tables lack part of the clones; where checked against another copy, unresolved V genes explain under half of the gap, and the rest is unexplained. V and J calls and clone size follow that table, whereas D and trimming were derived from the DNA. For this sample there are some 210,000 clones; 85% to 90% appear just once. The top ten constitute 1.3% of the sample.

As encoded in the germline V gene, CDR1 is SGHVS while CDR2 is FQNEAQ. From cysteine to phenylalanine, the CDR3 is 14 amino acids long. This entry keeps only the CDR3 DNA: 42 bases, framed from base 1. The V end loses 1 base and the J end loses 3 bases, and a stretch of 9 bases separates them. Sequenced material: PBMCs. The sequence joins TRBV7-8 to TRBJ1-2; TRBD1 might be the D gene, on 6 matching bases. The TCR comes from a man aged 25-45 years in good health and CMV-seronegative. The DNA sequence follows: TGTGCCAGCAGCTTAGACAGGGTCGACTATGGCTACACCTTC. This sequence encodes CASSLDRVDYGYTF.